This is a list of T cell receptor beta chains from one sample in a study of vaccination effects on CD4 cells after COVID-19. Measured with immunoSEQ multiplex PCR; TCRdb has only the in-frame clones, and not every one. The sample consists of 20,000 to 30,000 clones, approximately 70% of them appearing once. These receptors have no known antigen. Material: CD4+ T cells from PBMCs cultured with HCoV-OC43 spike peptides, obtained before COVID-19 vaccination. The receptors were gathered from a human donor who received a COVID-19 vaccine. The CDR3 runs from the conserved cysteine through the conserved F or W. The D gene is left open where the match is weak. Rows give clone size only sometimes, using once, few, many, or a class for an expanded clone.

TRBJ2-7 TRBV5-4 13 TRBD1 . CASSFDRGYEQYF TGTGCCAGCAGCTTCGACAGGGGCTACGAGCAGTACTTC
TRBJ2-6 TRBV6-4 13 . . CASSGSGANVLTF TGTGCCAGCAGCGGCTCTGGGGCCAACGTCCTGACTTTC
TRBJ1-5 TRBV2 15 TRBD1 few CASSEMTGGSRPQHF TGTGCCAGCAGTGAAATGACAGGGGGTTCTCGGCCCCAGCATTTT
TRBJ2-1 TRBV11-3 14 . few CASSFMGSVDEQFF TGTGCCAGCAGCTTTATGGGGTCGGTGGATGAGCAGTTCTTC
TRBJ2-2 TRBV7-9 14 . once CASSLGQVTGELFF TGTGCCAGCAGCTTAGGACAGGTGACCGGGGAGCTGTTTTTT
TRBJ1-5 TRBV4-2 15 . . CASSQGTVLNQPQHF TGTGCCAGCAGCCAAGGCACAGTGTTAAATCAGCCCCAGCATTTT
TRBJ1-4 TRBV11-2 16 TRBD1 . CASSLDHRGGREKLFF TGTGCCAGCAGCTTAGACCACAGGGGGGGGCGAGAAAAACTGTTTTTT
TRBJ2-3 TRBV6-5 13 TRBD2 . CASRDYRTDTQYF TGTGCCAGTAGGGACTATAGGACAGATACGCAGTATTTT
TRBJ1-2 TRBV10-1 13 . once CASSEGFDYGYTF TGCGCCAGCAGTGAAGGATTCGACTATGGCTACACCTTC
TRBJ2-1 TRBV5-1 17 TRBD2 . CASSLGGTSGSYNEQFF TGCGCCAGCAGCTTGGGGGGTACTAGCGGGAGTTACAATGAGCAGTTCTTC
TRBJ2-1 TRBV30 12 TRBD1 . CAWSADRSKQFF TGTGCCTGGAGCGCGGACAGGTCTAAGCAGTTCTTC
TRBJ2-5 TRBV19 15 . . CASMAWDGRQETQYF TGTGCCAGTATGGCCTGGGACGGCCGCCAAGAGACCCAGTACTTC
TRBJ1-2 TRBV6-5 12 . few CASSYGPYGYTF TGTGCCAGCAGTTACGGGCCCTATGGCTACACCTTC
TRBJ1-2 TRBV6-1 16 TRBD1 . CASSEAPGQITYGYTF TGTGCCAGCAGTGAAGCCCCGGGACAGATTACCTATGGCTACACCTTC
TRBJ1-2 TRBV5-3 15 . . CARSLDCKVYYGYTF TGTGCCAGAAGCTTGGATTGTAAGGTTTACTATGGCTACACCTTC
TRBJ1-2 TRBV6-5 14 . . CASRTQGLISGYTF TGTGCCAGCAGGACACAAGGGCTTATAAGCGGCTACACCTTC
TRBJ2-1 TRBV19 16 TRBD1 . CASTSRQGFAYNEQFF TGTGCCAGTACCTCTCGACAGGGGTTTGCCTACAATGAGCAGTTCTTC
TRBJ2-7 TRBV2 13 TRBD1 few CASSGQVIHEQYF TGTGCCAGCAGCGGACAGGTTATCCACGAGCAGTACTTC
TRBJ2-2 TRBV11-2 14 . few CASSFTLNTGELFF TGTGCCAGCAGCTTTACTCTGAACACCGGGGAGCTGTTTTTT
TRBJ2-7 TRBV9 15 . . CASSVGLQSSYEQYF TGTGCCAGCAGCGTAGGGCTACAGAGCTCCTACGAGCAGTACTTC
TRBJ2-7 TRBV5-1 14 . few CASSTPNPGATQYF TGCGCCAGCAGCACTCCAAACCCAGGGGCAACGCAGTACTTC
TRBJ1-1 TRBV30 14 . . CAWRFGRIYTEAFF TGTGCCTGGAGGTTTGGACGTATCTATACTGAAGCTTTCTTT
TRBJ2-1 TRBV6-6 11 . . CASQDWGEQFF TGTGCCAGCCAGGATTGGGGTGAGCAGTTCTTC
TRBJ1-5 TRBV2 13 TRBD1 . CASSRDSHQPQHF TGTGCCAGCAGTCGGGACAGTCATCAGCCCCAGCATTTT
TRBJ1-4 TRBV5-1 14 . once CASSLGGGSEKLFF TGCGCCAGCAGCTTGGGGGGGGGAAGTGAAAAACTGTTTTTT
TRBJ1-1 TRBV30 12 . . CAWSWANTEAFF TGTGCCTGGTCCTGGGCGAACACTGAAGCTTTCTTT
TRBJ2-1 TRBV4-1 17 TRBD1 . CASSQGTGEASYNEQFF TGCGCCAGCAGCCAAGGGACAGGGGAAGCCTCCTACAATGAGCAGTTCTTC
TRBJ1-5 TRBV10-1 15 . . CASRAEQVMDQPQHF TGCGCCAGCAGGGCTGAACAGGTAATGGATCAGCCCCAGCATTTT
TRBJ1-2 TRBV6-1 15 . . CASSENRDGRYGYTF TGTGCCAGCAGTGAAAACAGGGATGGTCGGTATGGCTACACCTTC
TRBJ2-2 TRBV5-1 12 . . CASSLGSGELFF TGCGCCAGCAGCTTGGGGTCCGGGGAGCTGTTTTTT
TRBJ2-7 TRBV18 11 . . CASSGRSEQYF TGTGCCAGCTCAGGTCGCTCCGAGCAGTACTTC
TRBJ2-7 TRBV5-4 17 . . CASNKVPSERSAYEQYF TGTGCCAGCAACAAGGTTCCTAGTGAAAGGAGCGCCTACGAGCAGTACTTC
TRBJ1-1 TRBV27 13 . few CASSFITNTEAFF TGTGCCAGCAGTTTTATAACGAACACTGAAGCTTTCTTT
TRBJ2-3 TRBV4-1 16 TRBD1 once CASSPDRGSSTDTQYF TGCGCCAGCAGCCCGGACAGGGGGTCTAGCACAGATACGCAGTATTTT
TRBJ1-5 TRBV18 14 . few CASSRSDSNQPQHF TGTGCCAGCTCACGATCGGACAGCAATCAGCCCCAGCATTTT
TRBJ2-2 TRBV4-2 17 TRBD2 . CASSQDLPSGLRGELFF TGTGCCAGCAGCCAAGATCTCCCTAGCGGTCTCAGGGGGGAGCTGTTTTTT
TRBJ2-1 TRBV7-2 13 TRBD2 . CASSLGPSGRQFF TGTGCCAGCAGCTTAGGTCCTAGCGGGAGACAGTTCTTC
TRBJ2-7 TRBV5-1 14 TRBD2 few CASSSSGTSGEQYF TGCGCCAGCAGCTCCTCCGGGACTAGTGGCGAGCAGTACTTC
TRBJ1-6 TRBV6-6 16 TRBD1 . CASSYSFKTQGAPLHF TGTGCCAGCAGTTACTCATTCAAAACTCAGGGGGCACCCCTCCACTTT
TRBJ1-1 TRBV29-1 13 . . CSVVGDRSTEAFF TGCAGCGTTGTAGGCGACCGATCAACTGAAGCTTTCTTT
TRBJ2-3 TRBV7-2 15 TRBD2 . CASGFGTRSKDTQYF TGTGCCAGCGGCTTTGGGACTAGGAGTAAAGATACGCAGTATTTT
TRBJ1-2 TRBV12-3/TRBV12-4 12 TRBD1 . CASSWTGAGYTF TGTGCCAGCAGTTGGACAGGGGCTGGCTACACCTTC
TRBJ2-2 TRBV20-1 12 TRBD1 . CSASGQGGELFF TGCAGTGCTAGTGGACAGGGGGGGGAGCTGTTTTTT